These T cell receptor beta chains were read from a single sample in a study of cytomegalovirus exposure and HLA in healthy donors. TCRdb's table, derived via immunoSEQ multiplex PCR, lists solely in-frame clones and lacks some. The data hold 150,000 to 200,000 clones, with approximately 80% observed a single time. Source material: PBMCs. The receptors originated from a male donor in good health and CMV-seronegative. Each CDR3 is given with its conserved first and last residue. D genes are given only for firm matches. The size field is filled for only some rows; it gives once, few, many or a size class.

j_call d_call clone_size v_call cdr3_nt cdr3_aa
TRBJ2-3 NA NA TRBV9 TGTGCCAGCAGCTCAAGGGGGACCACAGATACGCAGTATTTT CASSSRGTTDTQYF
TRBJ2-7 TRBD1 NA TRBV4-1 TGCGCCAGCAGCCAAGATGGGACAGGGGATCGGGAATACTTC CASSQDGTGDREYF
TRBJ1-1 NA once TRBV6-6 TGTGCCAGCAATTCCAGTGGAGCTTTCTTT CASNSSGAFF
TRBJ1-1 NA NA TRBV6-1 TGTGCCAGCAGTGAAGTTTTCATGAACACTGAAGCTTTCTTT CASSEVFMNTEAFF
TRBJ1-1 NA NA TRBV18 TGTGCCAGCTCACCTACGGGGGACGGCGGGGCTTTCTTT CASSPTGDGGAFF
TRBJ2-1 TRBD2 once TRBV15 TGTGCCACCAGCAGAGCGGGGGGGCTCTCCAATGAGCAGTTCTTC CATSRAGGLSNEQFF
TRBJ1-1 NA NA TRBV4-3 TGCGCCAGCAGCCAAGACAGGAACACTGAAGCTTTCTTT CASSQDRNTEAFF
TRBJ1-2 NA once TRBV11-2 TGTGCCAGCAGATTAGGGAAAGACAGGACTAGCTACTATGGCTACACCTTC CASRLGKDRTSYYGYTF
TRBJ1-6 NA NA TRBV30 TGTGCCTGGAGTGTACTTGGGACTGCATATAATTCACCCCTCCACTTT CAWSVLGTAYNSPLHF
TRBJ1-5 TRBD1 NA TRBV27 TGTGCCAGCGCGGGACAGATCAATCAGCCCCAGCATTTT CASAGQINQPQHF
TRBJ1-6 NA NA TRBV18 TGTGCCAGCTCACCAATCCGGACAGAAAATTCACCCCTCCACTTT CASSPIRTENSPLHF
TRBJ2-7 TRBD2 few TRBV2 TGTGCCAGCAGTGAACCGCAGGGACTAGCGGGAGTTGGGCCGGTCGAGCAGTACTTC CASSEPQGLAGVGPVEQYF
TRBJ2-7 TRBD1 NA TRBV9 TGTGCCAGCAGCGCGCGGGACAGGGGATCCTACGAGCAGTACTTC CASSARDRGSYEQYF
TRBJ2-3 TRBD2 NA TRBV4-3 TGCCCCATTTCCGGACTAGCGGGGGGGGAGATCACAGATACGCAGTATTTT CPISGLAGGEITDTQYF
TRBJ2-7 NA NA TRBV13 TGTGCCAGCAGCCCGGGACTCCCCCGAACCTACGAGCAGTACTTC CASSPGLPRTYEQYF
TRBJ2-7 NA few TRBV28 TGTGCCAGCAGTTTAGGTAGAGCTGGTGGCGAGCAGTACTTC CASSLGRAGGEQYF
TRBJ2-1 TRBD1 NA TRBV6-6 TGTGCCAGCAGTTTCGCCGGGACAGGTTTATTCAATGAGCAGTTCTTC CASSFAGTGLFNEQFF
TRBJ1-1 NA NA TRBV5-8 TGTGCCAGCAGCTGGGGGGACACTGAAGCTTTCTTT CASSWGDTEAFF
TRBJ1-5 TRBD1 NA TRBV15 TGTGCCACCAGCAAACCGACAGGGTCCTTTAATCAGCCCCAGCATTTT CATSKPTGSFNQPQHF
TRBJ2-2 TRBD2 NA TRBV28 TGTGCCAGCAGTCCAGGGTGGGGGTCCGGGAGGGACACCGGGGAGCTGTTTTTT CASSPGWGSGRDTGELFF
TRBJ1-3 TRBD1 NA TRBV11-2 TGTGCCAGCAGCTTAGACAGGGGGCTTGGAAACACCATATATTTT CASSLDRGLGNTIYF
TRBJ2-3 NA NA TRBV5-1 TGCGCCAGCAGCACGGGACTCCCCCGGGATACGCAGTATTTT CASSTGLPRDTQYF
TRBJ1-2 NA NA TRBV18 TGTGCCAGCTCACCATATAAACTCTATGGCTACACCTTC CASSPYKLYGYTF